This note documents a single T cell receptor (beta chain) sequence. Next came a second PCR, run for about 7 to 12 cycles, which used a sample-barcoded 5' primer along with a J-beta primer mix. TCRdb passed the 5' RACE reads through MiXCR, listing each CDR3 protein once. The sample shows 710,000 or so distinct CDR3 sequences, 20% to 25% of them seen only once. The data are from a study of blood T cells in healthy people across ages. V lost 1 base to trimming and J lost 6 bases; unmatched junction nucleotides: 4. In germline, CDR1 is DFQATT, CDR2 SNEGSKA (reference sequence). The CDR3 is 14 amino acids.

This chain connects TRBV20-1 to TRBJ2-1, with TRBD2 matching 9 bases. The specimen was blood. The sequence derives from a man in his 70s in good health. CDR3 region: CSARVREGRNEQFF. DNA of the CDR3: TGCAGTGCTAGAGTGCGGGAGGGCCGCAATGAGCAGTTCTTC.